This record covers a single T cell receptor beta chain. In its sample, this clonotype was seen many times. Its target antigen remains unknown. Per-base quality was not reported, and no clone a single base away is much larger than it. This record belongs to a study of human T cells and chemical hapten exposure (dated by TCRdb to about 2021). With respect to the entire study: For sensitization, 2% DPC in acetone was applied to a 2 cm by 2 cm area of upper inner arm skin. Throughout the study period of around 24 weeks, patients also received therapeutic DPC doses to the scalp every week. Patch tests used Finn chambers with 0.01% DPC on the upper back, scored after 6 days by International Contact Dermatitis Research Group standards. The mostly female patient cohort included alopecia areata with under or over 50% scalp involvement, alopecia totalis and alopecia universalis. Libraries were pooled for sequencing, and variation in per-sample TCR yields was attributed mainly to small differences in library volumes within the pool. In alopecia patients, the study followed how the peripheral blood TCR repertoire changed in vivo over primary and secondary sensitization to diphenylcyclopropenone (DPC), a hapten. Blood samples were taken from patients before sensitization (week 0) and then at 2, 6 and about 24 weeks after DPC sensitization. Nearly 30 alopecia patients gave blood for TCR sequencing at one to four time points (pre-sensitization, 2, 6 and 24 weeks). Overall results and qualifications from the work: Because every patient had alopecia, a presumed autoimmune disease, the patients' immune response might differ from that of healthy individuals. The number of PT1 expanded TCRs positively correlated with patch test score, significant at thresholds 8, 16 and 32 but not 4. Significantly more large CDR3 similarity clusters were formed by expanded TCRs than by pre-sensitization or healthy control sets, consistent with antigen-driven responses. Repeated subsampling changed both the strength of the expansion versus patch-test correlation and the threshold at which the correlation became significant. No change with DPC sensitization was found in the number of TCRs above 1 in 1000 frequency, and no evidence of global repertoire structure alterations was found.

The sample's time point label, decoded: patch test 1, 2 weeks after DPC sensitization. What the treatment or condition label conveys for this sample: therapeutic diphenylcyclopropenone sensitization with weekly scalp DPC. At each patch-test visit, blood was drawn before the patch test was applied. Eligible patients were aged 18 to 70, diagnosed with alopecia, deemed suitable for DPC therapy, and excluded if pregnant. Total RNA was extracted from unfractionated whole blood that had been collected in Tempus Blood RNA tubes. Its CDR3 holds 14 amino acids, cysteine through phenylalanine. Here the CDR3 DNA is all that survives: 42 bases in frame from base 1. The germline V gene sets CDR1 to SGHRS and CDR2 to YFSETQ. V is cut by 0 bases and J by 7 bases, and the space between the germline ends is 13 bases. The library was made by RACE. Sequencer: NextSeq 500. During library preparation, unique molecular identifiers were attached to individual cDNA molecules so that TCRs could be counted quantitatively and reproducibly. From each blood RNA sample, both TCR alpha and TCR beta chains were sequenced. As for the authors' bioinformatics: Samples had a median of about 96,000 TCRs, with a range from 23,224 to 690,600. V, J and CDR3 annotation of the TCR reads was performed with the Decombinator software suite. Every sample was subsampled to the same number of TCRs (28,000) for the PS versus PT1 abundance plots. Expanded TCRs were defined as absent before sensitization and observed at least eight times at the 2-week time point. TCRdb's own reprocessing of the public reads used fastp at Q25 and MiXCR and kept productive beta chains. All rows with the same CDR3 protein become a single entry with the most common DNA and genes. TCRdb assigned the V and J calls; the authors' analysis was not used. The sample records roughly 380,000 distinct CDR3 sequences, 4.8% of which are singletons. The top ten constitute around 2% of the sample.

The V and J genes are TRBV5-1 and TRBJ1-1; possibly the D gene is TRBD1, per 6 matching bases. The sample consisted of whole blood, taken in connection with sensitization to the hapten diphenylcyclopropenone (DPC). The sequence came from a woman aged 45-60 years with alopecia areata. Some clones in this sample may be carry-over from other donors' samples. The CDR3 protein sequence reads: CASSLGQDVNEAFF. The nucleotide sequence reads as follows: TGCGCCAGCAGCTTGGGACAGGATGTGAATGAAGCTTTCTTT.